This record looks at one TCR beta chain sequence and its context. The antigen is not known. The entry originates in a study of CD8 T cells in ankylosing spondylitis. Study-wide findings and caveats: In ankylosing spondylitis blood, a motif of roughly 8 highly homologous TCR beta variants appeared characteristic. Certain motif variants had earlier been reported in reactive arthritis synovial fluid and blood. Reportedly, matched ankylosing spondylitis synovial fluid was significantly enriched for disease-linked clones.

Generation of TCR beta libraries employed quantitative 5'-RACE incorporating molecular barcodes. One entry per CDR3 protein results from TCRdb running MiXCR on the 5' RACE reads. There are some 100,000 distinct CDR3 sequences in the sample; approximately 9.6% occur only once, and 30% lies in the top ten. The CDR3 runs 17 residues. J was trimmed by 2 bases and V by 4 bases; bases with no gene match: 13. Germline CDR1 reads SGHVS; CDR2 reads FQNEAQ. The TCR originated in a male donor with ankylosing spondylitis. The rearrangement uses TRBV7-8 and TRBJ2-7; 8 bases map to TRBD1. The sample taken for sequencing was blood, either unsorted or a sorted T cell fraction (not recorded which). This CDR3 reads CASSSIDRGSATYEQYF. CDR3 nucleotides: TGTGCCAGCAGCTCGATAGACAGGGGTTCGGCTACCTACGAGCAGTACTTC.